What follows are 27 T cell receptor beta chains derived from one specimen sequenced in a study of blood T cell repertoires in COVID-19. Profiled with immunoSEQ multiplex PCR; TCRdb holds only in-frame clones, not every one. The profile shows some 310,000 clones, roughly 88% of them singletons. Source material: peripheral blood. The receptors originated from a woman in her 30s with COVID-19, enrolled during active disease.

The chain employs TRBV10-1 and TRBJ2-3, with a tentative D call TRBD1 (5 bases). This CDR3 has 14 residues. Germline CDR1 is WNHNN and CDR2 is SYGVQD (reference sequence). Trimming left V 5 bases short and J 0 bases short, with 9 bases between. CDR3 sequence reads: CASSTGSSTDTQYF. As DNA, the CDR3 is TGCGCCAGCAGTACAGGTTCCAGCACAGATACGCAGTATTTT.

This sequence joins TRBV9 and TRBJ2-1; TRBD2 is a possible D gene (6 bases). The CDR3 is 14 residues long. Per the germline V gene, CDR1 is SGDLS and CDR2 is YYNGEE. Trimming took off 4 bases at V and 5 bases at J, with 13 bases between the two ends. The CDR3 here is CASSPNLANNEQFF. The CDR3 region has the DNA TGTGCCAGCAGCCCAAATCTAGCGAACAATGAGCAGTTCTTC.

The V and J genes are TRBV10-2 and TRBJ1-5, with 10 positions matching TRBD1. The ends lost 8 bases at V and 0 bases at J; junction bases unmatched: 13. From germline, CDR1 is WSHSY and CDR2 SAAADI. The CDR3 extends over 18 amino acids. Here the CDR3 DNA reads TGCGCCAGCTCAAGGGGGACAGGGGATCTATATAGCAATCAGCCCCAGCATTTT. Its protein is CASSRGTGDLYSNQPQHF.

This chain uses TRBV5-1 with TRBJ2-1; 10 nucleotides agree with TRBD2. Germline V lookup: CDR1 SGHRS, CDR2 YFSETQ. After removal of 0 bases from V and 2 bases from J, the junction contained 5 bases not matched to a gene. The CDR3 length is 17 residues. Here the CDR3 DNA reads TGCGCCAGCAGCTTGGTTGGTGGACTAGCGGCCTACAATGAGCAGTTCTTC. This encodes CASSLVGGLAAYNEQFF. The full variable domain, completed using reference TRBV5-1 and TRBJ2-1, is KAGVTQTPRYLIKTRGQQVTLSCSPISGHRSVSWYQQTPGQGLQFLFEYFSETQRNKGNFPGRFSGRQFSNSRSEMNVSTLELGDSALYLCASSLVGGLAAYNEQFFGPGTRLTVL.

The V call is TRBV7-6, the J call TRBJ2-5; 12 nucleotides agree with TRBD2. This CDR3 comprises 15 residues. V was clipped by 4 bases and J by 4 bases; unmatched bases: 4. Germline V CDR1 and CDR2: SGHVS, FNYEAQ. The CDR3: CASSSQTSGRETQYF. CDR3 DNA: TGTGCCAGCAGCTCCCAGACTAGCGGGAGAGAGACCCAGTACTTC.

This chain uses TRBV15 with TRBJ2-3; 11 bases line up with TRBD2. The CDR3 is made up of 16 amino acids. V shed 3 bases, J shed 2 bases, and the junction held 4 bases outside the gene matches. CDR1 LNHNV and CDR2 YYDKDF come from the germline V gene (reference sequence). CDR3 DNA sequence: TGTGCCACCAGCAGGACTAGCGGGATATACACAGATACGCAGTATTTT. This sequence encodes CATSRTSGIYTDTQYF.

The genes are TRBV27 and TRBJ1-1, with TRBD1 matching over 8 bases. V dropped 6 bases and J dropped 6; count of bases not matched to a gene: 9. In germline, CDR1 is MNHEY, CDR2 SMNVEV (reference sequence). The CDR3 sequence is 14 residues long. CDR3 in amino acids: CASSFGQGTSEAFF. The CDR3 DNA reads as TGTGCCAGCAGCTTTGGACAGGGCACTTCTGAAGCTTTCTTT.

The CDR3 DNA sequence: TGCAGCGTTGCACCGGGACTTAGGAACACTGAAGCTTTCTTT. Translation: CSVAPGLRNTEAFF. V usage is TRBV29-1 and J usage is TRBJ1-1, with TRBD1 as a possible D gene (5 bases). Germline V gives CDR1 SQVTM, CDR2 ANQGSEA. V lost 4 bases and J lost 1, with 13 bases in between. The CDR3 is 14 residues long.

This chain joins TRBV30 and TRBJ1-3; D call uncertain. The germline V gene encodes CDR1 GTSNPN and CDR2 SVGIG (reference sequence). Trimming shortened V by 1 base and J by 0 bases, and 4 bases separated the two germline ends. This CDR3 is built from 13 residues. CDR3 sequence reads: CAWSGDSGNTIYF. The DNA of the CDR3 is TGTGCCTGGAGTGGCGACTCTGGAAACACCATATATTTT.

The CDR3 reads CASSPLHSLNGELFF. The CDR3 coding sequence is TGTGCCAGCTCACCACTTCACAGTCTCAACGGGGAGCTGTTTTTT. J is TRBJ2-2 and V is TRBV18; no definite D call. V lost 1 base and J lost 7, with 13 bases in between. Germline V gene lookup returns CDR1 KGHSH and CDR2 LQKENI. This CDR3 is built from 15 residues.

The chain combines TRBV19 with TRBJ2-7; TRBD1 aligns across 8 bases. Trimming took 3 bases from V and 2 from J; bases not matched to a gene: 6. Germline CDR1 and CDR2: LNHDA and SQIVND (reference sequence). The CDR3 consists of 15 residues. The CDR3 sequence is CASSMIGTGPYEQYF. CDR3 in DNA: TGTGCCAGTAGTATGATCGGGACAGGCCCCTACGAGCAGTACTTC. The full variable domain, completed using reference TRBV19 and TRBJ2-7, is DGGITQSPKYLFRKEGQNVTLSCEQNLNHDAMYWYRQDPGQGLRLIYYSQIVNDFQKGDIAEGYSVSREKKESFPLTVTSAQKNPTAFYLCASSMIGTGPYEQYFGPGTRLTVT.

The rearrangement uses TRBV5-1 and TRBJ2-7, with 7 bases identical to TRBD2. CDR3 length equals 13 residues. J lost 4 bases, V lost 4 bases, and 5 bases had no gene match. Germline CDR1 reads SGHRS; CDR2 reads YFSETQ. Here the CDR3 reads CASSTGTNYEQYF. The CDR3 region has the DNA TGCGCCAGCAGCACCGGGACTAATTACGAGCAGTACTTC.

The count of this clone is one. The genes are TRBV6-1 and TRBJ1-1; D perhaps matches TRBD1 (6 bases). This CDR3 spans 17 amino acids. Trimming shortened V by 4 bases and J by 4 bases, and 22 bases separated the two germline ends. In germline, CDR1 is MNHNS, CDR2 SASEGT. The CDR3 loop reads CASSGIDRSTRGTEAFF. For the CDR3, the DNA is TGTGCCAGCAGTGGGATAGACAGGTCAACCCGGGGCACTGAAGCTTTCTTT.

The chain couples TRBV24-1 to TRBJ2-1; 7 bases are shared with TRBD2. CDR1 and CDR2 (germline): KGHDR, SFDVKD. This CDR3 region has 14 residues. Germline trimming cut 3 bases from V and 6 bases from J; bases unmatched to any gene: 4. The CDR3 region has the DNA TGTGCCACCAGTGATCCTTCGGGGGGCAATGAGCAGTTCTTC. Its translation: CATSDPSGGNEQFF.

The V call is TRBV2, the J call TRBJ2-7, with 7 positions matching TRBD1. The CDR3 loop spans 12 amino acids. V shed 7 bases and J 3 bases; nucleotides not matched to a gene: 3. Germline V gives CDR1 SNHLY, CDR2 FYNNEI. The CDR3 sequence is CASNRGDYEQYF. In DNA, the CDR3 is TGTGCCAGCAACAGGGGAGACTACGAGCAGTACTTC.

The chain employs TRBV6-5 and TRBJ1-5; TRBD1 aligns across 8 bases. Per germline, CDR1 MNHEY and CDR2 SVGAGI. CDR3 length equals 14 residues. As DNA, the CDR3 is TGTGCTGTTAAAGGGACAGGACGCAATCAGCCCCAGCATTTT. Amino acids: CAVKGTGRNQPQHF.

The gene calls are TRBV11-2 and TRBJ1-2; possible D gene TRBD1, 6 bases. The V and J ends lost 4 bases and 0 bases respectively, with 12 bases between them. The germline V gene has CDR1 SGHAT and CDR2 FQNNGV. The CDR3 extends over 15 amino acids. The CDR3: CASSSSTGSNYGYTF. The DNA for the CDR3 is TGTGCCAGCAGCTCCTCGACAGGTTCTAACTATGGCTACACCTTC. The full variable domain, completed using reference TRBV11-2 and TRBJ1-2, is EAGVAQSPRYKIIEKRQSVAFWCNPISGHATLYWYQQILGQGPKLLIQFQNNGVVDDSQLPKDRFSAERLKGVDSTLKIQPAKLEDSAVYLCASSSSTGSNYGYTFGSGTRLTVV.

The chain uses TRBV6-5 and TRBJ2-7; D is perhaps TRBD1 (6 bases). The CDR3 runs to 15 residues. V was shortened by 6 bases and J by 2 bases, with 17 bases between the two germline ends. Germline CDR1 reads MNHEY; CDR2 reads SVGAGI. The DNA for the CDR3 is TGTGCCAGCAGGCGTACCGGGACACCCGCCTACGAGCAGTACTTC. It codes for CASRRTGTPAYEQYF.

The chain recombines TRBV4-1 with TRBJ2-7; weak D call: TRBD1 (6 bases). The CDR3 is 16 amino acids. Germline V gene lookup returns CDR1 MGHRA and CDR2 YSYEKL. Trimming cost V 0 bases and J 5 bases, with 17 bases left between them. The CDR3 spells CASSQDPPDSQNEQYF. CDR3 nucleotides: TGCGCCAGCAGCCAAGATCCCCCGGACAGTCAGAACGAGCAGTACTTC.

V usage is TRBV4-2 and J usage is TRBJ1-3; possibly TRBD1 for D (6 bases). The length of the CDR3 is 15 residues. The V end was cut by 2 bases, the J end by 1 base, with 9 bases between. Germline CDR1 and CDR2: LGHNA and YNFKEQ. CDR3 region: CASSQQTGSGNTIYF. The CDR3, as DNA: TGTGCCAGCAGCCAACAAACAGGGTCTGGAAACACCATATATTTT.

A word on this clone: At the DNA level, this CDR3 is encoded by other sequences in the same sample as well. The chain couples TRBV14 to TRBJ2-7, with D uncertain. V was trimmed by 1 base and J by 3 bases, leaving 4 bases between them. Germline V gene data show CDR1 as SGHDN and CDR2 as FVKESK. This CDR3 comprises 12 residues. Written as DNA, the CDR3 is TGTGCCAGCAGCCAAGGTTACTACGAGCAGTACTTC. Amino acids: CASSQGYYEQYF.

The V and J genes are TRBV7-9 and TRBJ1-1; no firm D call. This CDR3 has 15 amino acids. The V gene's germline CDR1 is SEHNR and CDR2 FQNEAQ (reference sequence). V lost 1 base and J 4 bases, leaving 13 bases between the germline ends. CDR3 sequence: CASSLVGTIGTEAFF. Here the CDR3 DNA reads TGTGCCAGCAGCTTAGTTGGCACCATTGGCACTGAAGCTTTCTTT.

In DNA form, the CDR3 reads TGTGCCAGCAGCTTAGCGGGGGCGGGGACAGCTTCCTACGAGCAGTACTTC. The encoded protein is CASSLAGAGTASYEQYF. The rearrangement links TRBV7-8 to TRBJ2-7; D might be TRBD1 (7 bases). This CDR3 has 17 residues. V was trimmed by 0 bases and J by 1 base, leaving 16 bases between them. The germline gives CDR1 SGHVS, CDR2 FQNEAQ.

The sample holds one count of this clone. The V gene is TRBV7-9, the J gene TRBJ2-3; D perhaps matches TRBD1 (7 bases). Germline V CDR1 and CDR2: SEHNR, FQNEAQ (reference sequence). The CDR3 is 14 amino acids. Between the trimmed V and J ends, which lost 1 base and 4 bases, there was a span of 9 bases. CDR3 DNA: TGTGCCAGCAGCTTAGTCAGGGGGGCAGATACGCAGTATTTT. Translation gives CASSLVRGADTQYF.

This chain joins TRBV5-4 and TRBJ2-7; TRBD1 matches 7 bases. The CDR3 is made up of 14 amino acids. With 3 bases clipped from V and 0 bases from J, the junction kept 3 bases outside the gene matches. Germline CDR1 is SGHNT and CDR2 is YYREEE (reference sequence). Here the CDR3 reads CASSWTGVSYEQYF. The CDR3 bases are TGTGCCAGCAGCTGGACAGGCGTCTCCTACGAGCAGTACTTC.

This sequence joins TRBV9 and TRBJ2-1, with D maybe TRBD2 (6 bases). The CDR3 runs 15 residues. The V gene lost 4 bases and the J gene lost 6 bases, with 17 bases spanning the gap. Germline-derived CDR1 and CDR2 are SGDLS and YYNGEE. The CDR3: CASSPSEGGINEQFF. CDR3 coding DNA: TGTGCCAGCAGCCCGTCTGAGGGCGGGATCAATGAGCAGTTCTTC. Based on the CDR3 plus reference TRBV9 and TRBJ2-1, the full variable domain is DSGVTQTPKHLITATGQRVTLRCSPRSGDLSVYWYQQSLDQGLQFLIQYYNGEERAKGNILERFSAQQFPDLHSELNLSSLELGDSALYFCASSPSEGGINEQFFGPGTRLTVL.

The rearrangement uses TRBV2 and TRBJ2-1; possible D gene TRBD2, 5 bases. The germline CDR1 and CDR2 sequences are SNHLY and FYNNEI. The CDR3 runs 16 residues. The V gene lost 6 bases and the J gene lost 4 bases, with 19 bases spanning the gap. The chain's CDR3 is CASSPRRVAMYNEQFF. The CDR3 region has the DNA TGTGCCAGCAGCCCCCGGCGGGTAGCAATGTACAATGAGCAGTTCTTC.